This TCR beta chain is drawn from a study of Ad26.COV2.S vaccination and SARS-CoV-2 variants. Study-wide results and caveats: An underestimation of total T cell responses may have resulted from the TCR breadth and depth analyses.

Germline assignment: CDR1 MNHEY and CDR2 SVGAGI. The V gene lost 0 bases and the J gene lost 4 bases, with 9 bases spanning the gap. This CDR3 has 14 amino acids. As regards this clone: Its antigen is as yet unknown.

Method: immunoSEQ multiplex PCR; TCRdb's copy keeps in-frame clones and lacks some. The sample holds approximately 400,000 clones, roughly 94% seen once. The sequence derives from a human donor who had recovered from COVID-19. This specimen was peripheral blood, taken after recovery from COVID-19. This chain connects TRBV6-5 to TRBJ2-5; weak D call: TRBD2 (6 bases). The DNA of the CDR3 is TGTGCCAGCAGTTACTCGGGTAGCGGAGAGACCCAGTACTTC. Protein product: CASSYSGSGETQYF.